This TCR beta chain appears in the sequencing data of a study of cytomegalovirus exposure and HLA in healthy donors. The overall study: About four fifths of more than 300 genotyped donors fell in the Caucasian-associated ancestry cluster. Findings of the study overall: There were a few CMV-associated chains whose specificity for CMV antigens was confirmed in vitro. In a later analysis, at a false discovery rate of 0.05, roughly 17,000 TCR beta sequences matched HLA alleles. Within the data, a cluster of highly shared sequence variants was likely a sequencing artifact.

Note on this clone: Its target is unknown.

V lost 7 bases, J lost 5 bases, and 7 bases stayed unmatched. The CDR3 runs 16 residues. Germline V gene lookup returns CDR1 SEHNR and CDR2 FQNEAQ (reference sequence). The PCR contained 60 Vbeta and 13 Jbeta primers. TCRdb's copy holds only in-frame clones and misses some; the assay was immunoSEQ multiplex PCR. The sample table includes 75,000 to 95,000 clones. The receptor comes from a girl between 10 and 17 years old in good health and CMV-seropositive. The V and J genes are TRBV7-9 and TRBJ2-3; TRBD2 matches 15 bases. Sequenced: PBMCs. CDR3 amino acids: CASIRTSGGAGDTQYF. In DNA, the CDR3 is TGTGCCAGCATCCGGACTAGCGGGGGGGCGGGAGATACGCAGTATTTT.